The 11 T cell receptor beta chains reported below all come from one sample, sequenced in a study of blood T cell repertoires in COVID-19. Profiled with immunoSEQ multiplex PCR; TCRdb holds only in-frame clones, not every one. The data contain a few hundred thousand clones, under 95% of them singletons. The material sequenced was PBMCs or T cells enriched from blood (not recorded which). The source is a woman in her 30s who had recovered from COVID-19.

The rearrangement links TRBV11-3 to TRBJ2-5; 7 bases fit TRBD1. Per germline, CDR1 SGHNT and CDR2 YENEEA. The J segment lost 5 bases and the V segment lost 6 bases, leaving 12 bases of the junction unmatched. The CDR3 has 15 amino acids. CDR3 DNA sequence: TGTGCCAGCAGAGGCGCCCTGGACAGGCGGGAGACCCAGTACTTC. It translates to CASRGALDRRETQYF.

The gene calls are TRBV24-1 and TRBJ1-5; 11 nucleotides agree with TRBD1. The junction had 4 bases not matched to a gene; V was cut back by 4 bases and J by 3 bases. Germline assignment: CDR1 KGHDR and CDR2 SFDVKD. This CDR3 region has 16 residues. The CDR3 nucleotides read TGTGCCACCAGTGACCGGGACAGGGGGGACAATCAGCCCCAGCATTTT. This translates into CATSDRDRGDNQPQHF.

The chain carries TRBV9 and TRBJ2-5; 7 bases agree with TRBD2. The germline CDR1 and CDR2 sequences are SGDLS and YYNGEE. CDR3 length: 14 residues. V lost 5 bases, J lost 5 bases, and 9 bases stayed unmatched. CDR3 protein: CASSGGTTRETQYF. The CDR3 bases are TGTGCCAGCAGTGGGGGGACTACCCGGGAGACCCAGTACTTC.

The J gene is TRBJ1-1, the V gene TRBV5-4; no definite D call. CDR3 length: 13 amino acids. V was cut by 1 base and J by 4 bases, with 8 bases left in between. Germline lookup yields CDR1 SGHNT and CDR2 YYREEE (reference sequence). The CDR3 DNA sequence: TGTGCCAGCAGCTTGCAGGAGGGCACTGAAGCTTTCTTT. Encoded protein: CASSLQEGTEAFF.

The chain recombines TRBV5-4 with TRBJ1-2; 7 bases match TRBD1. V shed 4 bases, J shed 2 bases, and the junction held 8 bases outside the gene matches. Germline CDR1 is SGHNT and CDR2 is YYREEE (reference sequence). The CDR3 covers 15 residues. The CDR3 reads CASSDNPGQNYGYTF. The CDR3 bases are TGTGCCAGCAGCGATAATCCGGGACAGAACTATGGCTACACCTTC.

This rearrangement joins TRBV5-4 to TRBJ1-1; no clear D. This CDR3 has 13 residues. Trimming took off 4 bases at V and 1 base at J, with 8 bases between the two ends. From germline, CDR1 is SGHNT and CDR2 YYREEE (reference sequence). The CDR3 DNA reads TGTGCCAGCAGCGCCGAGCAGAACACTGAAGCTTTCTTT. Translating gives CASSAEQNTEAFF.

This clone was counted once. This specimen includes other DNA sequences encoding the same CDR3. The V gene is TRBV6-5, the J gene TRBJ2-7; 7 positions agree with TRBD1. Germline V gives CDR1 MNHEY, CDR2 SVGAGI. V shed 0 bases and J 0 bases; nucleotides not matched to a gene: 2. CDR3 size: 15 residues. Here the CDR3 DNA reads TGTGCCAGCAGTTACTCAGGGGGCTCCTCCTACGAGCAGTACTTC. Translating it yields CASSYSGGSSYEQYF.

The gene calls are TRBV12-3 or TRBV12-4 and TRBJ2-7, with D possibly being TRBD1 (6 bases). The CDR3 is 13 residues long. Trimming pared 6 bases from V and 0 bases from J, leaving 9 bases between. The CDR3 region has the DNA TGTGCCAGCAGGGCAGGGGTCTCCTACGAGCAGTACTTC. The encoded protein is CASRAGVSYEQYF.

The CDR3 loop reads CASSQVHVLNTEAFF. In DNA, the CDR3 is TGCGCCAGCAGCCAAGTACACGTTTTGAACACTGAAGCTTTCTTT. V is TRBV4-3 and J is TRBJ1-1; D uncertain. Germline CDR1 LGHNA, CDR2 YSLEER. V lost 1 base and J lost 0, with 9 bases in between. The CDR3 runs to 15 residues.

The CDR3 is CATSRDAGSGNTIYF. Here the CDR3 DNA reads TGTGCCACCAGCAGAGATGCGGGGTCTGGAAACACCATATATTTT. V gene TRBV15 combines with J gene TRBJ1-3; the D is unclear. This CDR3 is 15 amino acids long. V lost 0 bases, J lost 1 base, and 7 bases lay in between. Germline V gives CDR1 LNHNV, CDR2 YYDKDF (reference sequence).

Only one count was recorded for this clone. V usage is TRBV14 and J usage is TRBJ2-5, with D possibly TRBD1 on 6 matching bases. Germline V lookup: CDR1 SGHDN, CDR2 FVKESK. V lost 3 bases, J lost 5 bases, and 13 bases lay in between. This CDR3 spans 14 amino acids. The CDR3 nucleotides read TGTGCCAGCAGCCAGGGGGCTCCGTTTGAGACCCAGTACTTC. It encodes CASSQGAPFETQYF.